The 29 T cell receptor beta chains below all came from one sample that was sequenced in a study of T-cell memory formation after mild COVID-19. TCRdb ran MiXCR on the 5' RACE reads and lists one entry per CDR3 protein. The repertoire includes 120,000 to 150,000 distinct CDR3 sequences, approximately 6% of them detected once, and 2% to 2.5% sits in the top ten. The sequencing sample was made of PBMCs or a T cell subset sorted from them (not recorded which). Receptors were obtained from an adult woman who had mild COVID-19 (a few samples of this study predate the infection). Cell type and time point are not known.

On this clonotype: Possible read error: a much larger clone is one base away. This chain links TRBV12-3 or TRBV12-4 with TRBJ1-3; 12 bases are shared with TRBD1. J was trimmed by 9 bases and V by 7 bases; bases with no gene match: 10. This CDR3 comprises 15 residues. This CDR3 is CASTDRDRGLITIYF. DNA of the CDR3: TGTGCCAGCACGGACCGGGACAGGGGGCTGATCACCATATATTTT.

At least ten counts were recorded for this clonotype. The chain uses TRBV5-1 and TRBJ1-5; D call uncertain. Germline lookup yields CDR1 SGHRS and CDR2 YFSETQ. The V end lost 0 bases, the J end lost 8 bases, and 9 bases lay between the germline ends. The CDR3 sequence is 13 residues long. The chain's CDR3 is CASSLAPDEPQHF. CDR3 nucleotide sequence: TGCGCCAGCAGCTTGGCCCCAGATGAGCCCCAGCATTTT.

This clonotype was detected a few times. This chain joins TRBV6-1 and TRBJ2-7; TRBD2 might be the D (7 bases). The V gene lost 7 bases and the J gene lost 9 bases, with 16 bases spanning the gap. The CDR3 has 12 residues. Germline CDR1 is MNHNS and CDR2 is SASEGT. Here the CDR3 reads CASTGGGRRQYF. CDR3 nucleotide sequence: TGTGCCAGCACTGGGGGGGGCCGACGGCAGTACTTC.

This clonotype was detected many times. The chain combines TRBV6-2 or TRBV6-3 with TRBJ2-7; TRBD1 aligns across 9 bases. Germline CDR1 is MNHEY and CDR2 is SVGEGT. This CDR3 is built from 11 residues. J gave up 7 bases and V 9 bases, and 4 bases lay outside the gene matches. The CDR3 here is CASGTGFEQYF. The DNA for the CDR3 is TGTGCCAGTGGGACAGGGTTTGAGCAGTACTTC.

In its sample, this clonotype was seen many times. The chain is built from TRBV5-1 and TRBJ2-2; D might be TRBD2 (7 bases). CDR1 SGHRS and CDR2 YFSETQ come from the germline V gene. V lost 0 bases and J lost 5, with 14 bases in between. CDR3 length: 16 residues. The DNA of the CDR3 is TGCGCCAGCAGCTTGGTTGCGGGGGCGCCGACCGGGGAGCTGTTTTTT. Protein: CASSLVAGAPTGELFF.

The V and J genes are TRBV20-1 and TRBJ2-5, with 11 bases that match TRBD1. The germline V gene has CDR1 DFQATT and CDR2 SNEGSKA (reference sequence). V trimming: 6 bases; J trimming: 2 bases; junction bases outside the gene matches: 8. This CDR3 is built from 15 residues. CDR3 region: CSADGTGGNQETQYF. The CDR3 DNA reads TGCAGTGCCGACGGGACAGGGGGTAATCAAGAGACCCAGTACTTC.

This clonotype showed up just a few times. This chain links TRBV20-1 with TRBJ1-1; the D is unclear. The length of the CDR3 is 14 residues. Germline CDR1 DFQATT, CDR2 SNEGSKA (reference sequence). V shed 5 bases and J shed 4 bases, with 17 bases lying between them. The CDR3 sequence: CSAPPPRGTTEAFF. Here the CDR3 DNA reads TGCAGTGCTCCCCCCCCGCGGGGTACCACTGAAGCTTTCTTT.

This chain uses TRBV2 with TRBJ2-5; D unresolved. Germline V lookup: CDR1 SNHLY, CDR2 FYNNEI. Trimming left V 3 bases short and J 4 bases short, with 18 bases between. This CDR3 has 16 amino acids. The CDR3: CASSEDPGPGLETQYF. The CDR3 nucleotides read TGTGCCAGCAGTGAGGACCCAGGACCTGGATTAGAGACCCAGTACTTC. Looking up the rest from reference TRBV2 and TRBJ2-5 gives the full variable domain: EPEVTQTPSHQVTQMGQEVILRCVPISNHLYFYWYRQILGQKVEFLVSFYNNEISEKSEIFDDQFSVERPDGSNFTLKIRSTKLEDSAMYFCASSEDPGPGLETQYFGPGTRLLVL.

This clonotype showed up just a few times. This rearrangement joins TRBV7-6 to TRBJ2-7, with TRBD1 matching 10 bases. The CDR3 is 15 amino acids. Germline trimming cut 5 bases from V and 1 base from J; bases unmatched to any gene: 5. Germline-derived CDR1 and CDR2 are SGHVS and FNYEAQ. The CDR3 DNA reads as TGTGCCAGCAGCGTGGGACAGGGGATATCCTACGAGCAGTACTTC. It translates to CASSVGQGISYEQYF. Based on the CDR3 plus reference TRBV7-6 and TRBJ2-7, the full variable domain is GAGVSQSPRYKVTKRGQDVALRCDPISGHVSLYWYRQALGQGPEFLTYFNYEAQQDKSGLPNDRFSAERPEGSISTLTIQRTEQRDSAMYRCASSVGQGISYEQYFGPGTRLTVT.

This clonotype was counted at least ten times. This chain links TRBV12-3 or TRBV12-4 with TRBJ2-1, with 7 bases that match TRBD1. V trimming: 6 bases; J trimming: 7 bases; junction bases outside the gene matches: 12. The CDR3 runs 15 residues. The CDR3, as DNA: TGTGCCAGCAGAAAACAGGGGAACAGGGGTAATGAGCAGTTCTTC. This codes for CASRKQGNRGNEQFF.

A few counts support this clonotype. The chain is built from TRBV3-1 and TRBJ2-3, with a tentative D call TRBD1 (7 bases). The CDR3 is 16 residues long. Trimming cost V 3 bases and J 4 bases, with 17 bases left between them. Germline lookup yields CDR1 LGHDT and CDR2 YNNKEL (reference sequence). CDR3 bases: TGTGCCAGCAGCCACAGGGGGACTGCCCAACCAGATACGCAGTATTTT. It specifies CASSHRGTAQPDTQYF.

This clonotype was observed at least ten times. The V call is TRBV6-1, the J call TRBJ2-7, with TRBD1 as a possible D gene (6 bases). This CDR3 is 13 amino acids long. Germline CDR1 and CDR2: MNHNS and SASEGT. Trimming removed 3 bases from V and 3 bases from J, with 9 bases in between. CDR3 in DNA: TGTGCCAGCAGTGACGGACAGCGCTACGAGCAGTACTTC. Protein: CASSDGQRYEQYF.

This clonotype has more than one count but fewer than ten. The chain has TRBV21-1 and TRBJ2-2; the table's TRBD2 call for D was not verified on the DNA. TRBV21-1 is described as a pseudogene. The CDR3 sequence is 18 residues long. CDR3 amino acids: CASSTGLARRSNTGELFF. The DNA for the CDR3 is TGTGCCAGCAGCACCGGACTAGCGCGAAGATCGAACACCGGGGAGCTGTTTTTT.

CDR3 sequence (DNA): TGTGCCAGTAGTACGATTGGGGACCGTAATTCACCCCTCCACTTT. It codes for CASSTIGDRNSPLHF. The chain joins TRBV19 to TRBJ1-6; perhaps TRBD1 as D (5 bases). The length of the CDR3 is 15 residues. V gave up 4 bases and J gave up 6 bases, with 13 bases separating them. From germline, CDR1 is LNHDA and CDR2 SQIVND (reference sequence).

This clonotype appeared many times. The chain recombines TRBV3-1 with TRBJ2-1; no definite D call. The CDR3 sequence is 14 residues long. V was shortened by 1 base and J by 5 bases, with 9 bases between the two germline ends. In germline, CDR1 is LGHDT, CDR2 YNNKEL (reference sequence). This chain's CDR3 is CASSQATIHNEQFF. CDR3 DNA: TGTGCCAGCAGCCAAGCTACAATTCACAATGAGCAGTTCTTC.

This clonotype was detected ten times or more. The chain uses TRBV7-9 and TRBJ2-6; no clear D. Trimming removed 5 bases from V and 9 bases from J, with 11 bases in between. Germline assignment: CDR1 SEHNR and CDR2 FQNEAQ (reference sequence). This CDR3 has 13 residues. This chain's CDR3 is CASSKSGFNVLTF. The CDR3 nucleotides are TGTGCCAGCAGCAAAAGTGGGTTCAACGTCCTGACTTTC.

This chain joins TRBV5-4 and TRBJ2-1; no clear D. The germline V and J ends were trimmed by 3 bases and 9 bases, with 13 bases remaining between them. The length of the CDR3 is 13 residues. Germline V gene sequence: CDR1 SGHNT, CDR2 YYREEE (reference sequence). The CDR3 sequence is CASSSLLNAEQFF. In DNA form, the CDR3 reads TGTGCCAGCAGCTCCCTTTTAAATGCTGAGCAGTTCTTC.

This clonotype has just a few counts. V is TRBV11-2 and J is TRBJ1-6; no clear D gene. Germline values: CDR1 SGHAT, CDR2 FQNNGV. This CDR3 contains 14 residues. Trimming left V 4 bases short and J 9 bases short, with 13 bases between. DNA for the CDR3: TGTGCCAGCAGCTCGAGGGAGTGGGGTTCACCCCTCCACTTT. It encodes CASSSREWGSPLHF.

This clonotype was found many times. This chain joins TRBV7-8 and TRBJ1-1, with a possible D match to TRBD1 (5 bases). V lost 5 bases and J lost 1, with 17 bases in between. The CDR3 is 16 amino acids. Germline values: CDR1 SGHVS, CDR2 FQNEAQ. The CDR3 coding sequence is TGTGCCAGCAGCCGCGGGACGGGACTGTCGAACACTGAAGCTTTCTTT. This encodes CASSRGTGLSNTEAFF. Drawing the rest from reference TRBV7-8 and TRBJ1-1, the complete variable domain is GAGVSQSPRYKVAKRGQDVALRCDPISGHVSLFWYQQALGQGPEFLTYFQNEAQLDKSGLPSDRFFAERPEGSVSTLKIQRTQQEDSAVYLCASSRGTGLSNTEAFFGQGTRLTVV.

DNA of the CDR3: TGCGCCAGCAGCCAAGTTCAGGGATATCAGCCCCAGCATTTT. Encoded protein: CASSQVQGYQPQHF. The chain employs TRBV4-1 and TRBJ1-5; possibly TRBD1 for D (5 bases). Germline V gives CDR1 MGHRA, CDR2 YSYEKL. V gave up 1 base and J gave up 5 bases, with 9 bases separating them. CDR3 size: 14 residues.

This clonotype showed up just a few times. V gene TRBV5-6 combines with J gene TRBJ2-5; 7 bases are shared with TRBD2. Looked up from germline, CDR1 is SGHDT and CDR2 is YYEEEE. This CDR3 has 13 amino acids. V lost 1 base, J lost 5 bases, and 2 bases stayed unmatched. DNA of the CDR3: TGTGCCAGCAGCTTGACTAGCGCGGAGACCCAGTACTTC. Its protein is CASSLTSAETQYF.

The table lists this clonotype with a few counts. The V gene is TRBV14, the J gene TRBJ2-5, with TRBD2 matching 7 bases. CDR3 size: 14 residues. CDR1 is SGHDN and CDR2 is FVKESK in the germline V gene. V lost 1 base and J lost 5; bases outside the gene matches: 4. The DNA for the CDR3 is TGTGCCAGCAGCCAAGGAGCGGGGACGGAGACCCAGTACTTC. This gives the protein CASSQGAGTETQYF.

This clonotype was detected ten times or more. This chain links TRBV29-1 with TRBJ1-1; 10 bases line up with TRBD1. This CDR3 comprises 11 residues. Trimming removed 6 bases from V and 10 bases from J; junction bases left unmatched: 5. Germline CDR1 and CDR2: SQVTM and ANQGSEA. DNA for the CDR3: TGCAGCGTCCTGACAGGGGGCTTAGCTTTCTTT. It codes for CSVLTGGLAFF.

This clonotype was detected ten times or more. This sequence joins TRBV7-2 and TRBJ1-1; 7 bases map to TRBD1. CDR3 length: 13 amino acids. Germline V gene data show CDR1 as SGHTA and CDR2 as FQGNSA. Trimming cost V 7 bases and J 3 bases; bases outside gene matches: 5. This CDR3 reads CASNQGGDTEAFF. CDR3 nucleotide sequence: TGTGCCAGCAACCAGGGGGGGGACACTGAAGCTTTCTTT.

This clonotype appeared a few times. The V call is TRBV6-1, the J call TRBJ2-3; tentatively, D is TRBD2 (6 bases). CDR1 is MNHNS and CDR2 is SASEGT in the germline V gene. Trimming left V 6 bases short and J 6 bases short, with 13 bases between. The CDR3 runs to 13 residues. The CDR3 sequence: CASRGGGADTQYF. The DNA of the CDR3 is TGTGCCAGCAGAGGTGGCGGGGCGGATACGCAGTATTTT.

This clonotype turned up a few times. This CDR3 reads CASSSDSGGSSYNEQFF. The DNA for the CDR3 is TGTGCCAGCAGCTCTGATAGCGGGGGGAGCTCCTACAATGAGCAGTTCTTC. The chain combines TRBV5-5 with TRBJ2-1; 10 positions agree with TRBD2. V lost 3 bases, J lost 0 bases, and 6 bases stayed unmatched. CDR1 SGHKS and CDR2 YYEKEE come from the germline V gene (reference sequence). The CDR3 loop spans 17 amino acids.

This clonotype was detected many times. The rearrangement links TRBV9 to TRBJ2-1; perhaps TRBD2 as D (5 bases). The length of the CDR3 is 13 residues. Trimming shortened V by 0 bases and J by 6 bases, and 7 bases separated the two germline ends. The germline CDR1 and CDR2 sequences are SGDLS and YYNGEE. The CDR3 DNA follows: TGTGCCAGCAGCGTAGCGGGGAGCAATGAGCAGTTCTTC. Residues: CASSVAGSNEQFF.

This clonotype came up a few times. The genes are TRBV30 and TRBJ1-2; 11 nucleotides agree with TRBD1. The germline V gene has CDR1 GTSNPN and CDR2 SVGIG (reference sequence). The CDR3 totals 15 residues. Trimming removed 4 bases from V and 6 bases from J; junction bases left unmatched: 10. The CDR3 loop is CAWMDRGRIRDGYTF. The CDR3 nucleotides are TGTGCCTGGATGGACAGGGGGCGCATCAGGGATGGCTACACCTTC.

This clonotype occurred a few times. This rearrangement joins TRBV7-9 to TRBJ2-7; 8 nucleotides line up with TRBD1. Germline-derived CDR1 and CDR2 are SEHNR and FQNEAQ (reference sequence). This CDR3 has 14 residues. J gave up 4 bases and V 5 bases, and 7 bases lay outside the gene matches. In DNA form, the CDR3 reads TGTGCCAGCAGCCTGGACAGGGTTTCTTACGAGCAGTACTTC. It is translated as CASSLDRVSYEQYF.